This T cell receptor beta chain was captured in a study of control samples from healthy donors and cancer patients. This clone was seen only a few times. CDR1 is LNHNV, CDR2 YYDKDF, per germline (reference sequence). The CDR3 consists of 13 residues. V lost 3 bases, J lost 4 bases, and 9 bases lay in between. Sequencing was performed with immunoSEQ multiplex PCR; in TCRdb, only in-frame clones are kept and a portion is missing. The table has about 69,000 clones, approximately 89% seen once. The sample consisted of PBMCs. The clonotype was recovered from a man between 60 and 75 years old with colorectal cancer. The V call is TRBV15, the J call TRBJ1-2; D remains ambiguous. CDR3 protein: CATSRPNSYGYTF. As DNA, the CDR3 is TGTGCCACCAGCAGGCCGAACAGCTATGGCTACACCTTC.